This TCR beta chain is drawn from a study of prognosis after radiotherapy for stage I lung cancer. Overall study findings and caveats: The number of unique TCR clones went down after stereotactic body radiation therapy, with a median of roughly 10,000 versus 7,000.

This clonotype was observed many times. Antigen specificity is unknown. Trimming left V 5 bases short and J 5 bases short, with 21 bases between. The germline V gene encodes CDR1 LGHDT and CDR2 YNNKEL (reference sequence). The CDR3 spans 16 residues. Genomic DNA served as the source from which two-round multiplex PCR generated TCR beta CDR3 amplicons. Primers targeting each individual TRBV and TRBJ gene were applied in first-round PCR. TCRdb re-analysed the multiplex PCR reads in MiXCR, keeping a single row per CDR3 protein. Seen here are about 51,000 distinct CDR3 sequences, about 32% observed once, and the top ten hold about 9.2%.

The material was PBMCs, obtained before or after stereotactic body radiation therapy (not recorded which). The rearrangement uses TRBV3-1 and TRBJ1-2; D possibly corresponds to TRBD1 (5 bases). The clonotype originates from a donor over 45 with non-small cell lung cancer. The CDR3 here is CASSWLLGALGYGYTF. In DNA form, the CDR3 reads TGTGCCAGCAGCTGGCTGCTAGGGGCGCTAGGGTATGGCTACACCTTC.